This entry is about one TCR beta chain. Its antigen is not identified. TCRdb reanalysed the 5' RACE reads using MiXCR and keeps one entry per CDR3 protein. Altogether about 530,000 distinct CDR3 sequences are present, about 15% being singletons, with the ten largest covering nearly 0.45%. Trimming removed 7 bases from V and 6 bases from J; junction bases left unmatched: 7. CDR1 WSHSY and CDR2 SAAADI come from the germline V gene. The CDR3 runs to 15 residues. This record comes from a study of identical twins. The study, taken as a whole, reports: Modeled out-of-frame TCR alpha sharing in monozygotic twins fell below observed levels. Reduced insertions were recorded for abundant cord blood beta clonotypes, with no such pattern in memory repertoires.

These same data were also listed under a study on yellow fever vaccine responses in identical twins. As that report states: Reportedly, the T cell response mounted by twins to vaccine seemed partly convergent, partly personalized.

This TCR came from a young woman in good health. The material sequenced was CD4+ T cells sorted from blood. The rearrangement uses TRBV10-2 and TRBJ1-6; TRBD1 matches 9 bases. The CDR3 nucleotides read TGCGCCAGCAATCCGGACAGGGGAGTTAATTCACCCCTCCACTTT. Protein: CASNPDRGVNSPLHF.